Included here is one TCR beta chain sequence, with context. These data come from a study of CD8 T cells in Susac syndrome. From blood CD8+ and CD4+ T cells, the TCR beta chain was sequenced. RNA totalling about 0.5 to 1 ug underwent reverse transcription with random hexamers. TCRdb redid the calling of the immunoSEQ multiplex PCR reads with MiXCR, one entry per CDR3 protein. The sample shows about 140,000 distinct CDR3 sequences, 85% to 95% of them seen only once. Germline-derived CDR1 and CDR2 are SGHVS and FQNEAQ. The CDR3 runs 14 residues. Trimming took 4 bases from V and 5 from J; bases not matched to a gene: 6.

This sequence originates from a human donor with Susac syndrome. The sequenced sample consisted of CD4+ T cells from PBMCs. V is TRBV7-8 and J is TRBJ2-5; the match to TRBD1 covers 8 bases. The CDR3 DNA follows: TGTGCCAGCAGCTCGGACAGGGTAGCGGAGACCCAGTACTTC. Translated, it gives CASSSDRVAETQYF.